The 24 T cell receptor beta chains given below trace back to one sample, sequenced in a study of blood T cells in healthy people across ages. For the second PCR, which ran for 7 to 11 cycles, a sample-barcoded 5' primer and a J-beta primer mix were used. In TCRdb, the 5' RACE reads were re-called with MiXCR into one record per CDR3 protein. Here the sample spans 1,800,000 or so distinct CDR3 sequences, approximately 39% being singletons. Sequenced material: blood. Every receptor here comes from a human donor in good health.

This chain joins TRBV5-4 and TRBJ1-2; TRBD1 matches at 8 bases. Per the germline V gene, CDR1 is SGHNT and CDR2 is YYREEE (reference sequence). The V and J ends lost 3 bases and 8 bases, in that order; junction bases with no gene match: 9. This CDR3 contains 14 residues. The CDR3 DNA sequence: TGTGCCAGCAGCTCATGGGGGACAGGTGGCGGCTACACCTTC. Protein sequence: CASSSWGTGGGYTF.

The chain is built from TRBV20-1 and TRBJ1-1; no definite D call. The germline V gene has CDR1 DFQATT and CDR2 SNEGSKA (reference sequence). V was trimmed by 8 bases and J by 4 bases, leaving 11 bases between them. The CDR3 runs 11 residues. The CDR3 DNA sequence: TGCAGTTTTACACGGGGCACTGAAGCTTTCTTT. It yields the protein CSFTRGTEAFF.

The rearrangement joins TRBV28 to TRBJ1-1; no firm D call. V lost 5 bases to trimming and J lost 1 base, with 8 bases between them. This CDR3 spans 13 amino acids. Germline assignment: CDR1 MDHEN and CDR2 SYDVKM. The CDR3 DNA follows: TGTGCCAGCAGTCAATATAAGAACACTGAAGCTTTCTTT. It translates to CASSQYKNTEAFF.

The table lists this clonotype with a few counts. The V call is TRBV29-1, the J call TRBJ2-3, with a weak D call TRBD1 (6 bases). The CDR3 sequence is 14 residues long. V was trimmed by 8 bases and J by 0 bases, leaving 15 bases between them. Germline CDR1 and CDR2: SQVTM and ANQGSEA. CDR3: CSSRAGVSTDTQYF. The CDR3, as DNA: TGCAGCTCCCGGGCAGGGGTGAGCACAGATACGCAGTATTTT.

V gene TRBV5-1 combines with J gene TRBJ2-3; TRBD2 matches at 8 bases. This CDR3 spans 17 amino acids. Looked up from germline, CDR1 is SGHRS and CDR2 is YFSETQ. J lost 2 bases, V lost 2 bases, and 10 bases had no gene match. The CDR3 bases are TGCGCCAGCAGCTTAGGGGTAGCGGGGTGGCCCACAGATACGCAGTATTTT. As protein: CASSLGVAGWPTDTQYF. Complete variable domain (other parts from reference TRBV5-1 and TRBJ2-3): KAGVTQTPRYLIKTRGQQVTLSCSPISGHRSVSWYQQTPGQGLQFLFEYFSETQRNKGNFPGRFSGRQFSNSRSEMNVSTLELGDSALYLCASSLGVAGWPTDTQYFGPGTRLTVL.

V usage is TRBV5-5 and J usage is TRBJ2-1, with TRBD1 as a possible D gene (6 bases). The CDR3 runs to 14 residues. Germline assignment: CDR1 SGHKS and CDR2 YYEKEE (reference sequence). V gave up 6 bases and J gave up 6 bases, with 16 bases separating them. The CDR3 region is CASIPGHNINEQFF. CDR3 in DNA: TGTGCCAGCATTCCGGGACATAACATCAATGAGCAGTTCTTC.

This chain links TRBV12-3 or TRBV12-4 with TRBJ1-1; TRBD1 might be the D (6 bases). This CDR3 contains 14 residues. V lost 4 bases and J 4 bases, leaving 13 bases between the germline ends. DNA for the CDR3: TGTGCCAGCAGTTCCAGCGACAGGAGCACTGAAGCTTTCTTT. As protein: CASSSSDRSTEAFF.

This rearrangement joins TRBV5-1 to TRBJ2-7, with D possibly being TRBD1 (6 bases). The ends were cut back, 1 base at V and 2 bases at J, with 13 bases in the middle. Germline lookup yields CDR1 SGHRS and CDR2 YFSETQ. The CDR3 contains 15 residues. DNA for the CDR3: TGCGCCAGCAGCTTGATGACAGGATACACCTACGAGCAGTACTTC. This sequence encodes CASSLMTGYTYEQYF.

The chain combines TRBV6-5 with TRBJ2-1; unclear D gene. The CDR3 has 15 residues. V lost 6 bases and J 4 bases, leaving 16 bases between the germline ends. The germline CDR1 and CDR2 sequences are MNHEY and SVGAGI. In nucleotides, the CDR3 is TGTGCCAGCAGCAAGGGCGGAAGGGCGTACAATGAGCAGTTCTTC. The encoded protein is CASSKGGRAYNEQFF.

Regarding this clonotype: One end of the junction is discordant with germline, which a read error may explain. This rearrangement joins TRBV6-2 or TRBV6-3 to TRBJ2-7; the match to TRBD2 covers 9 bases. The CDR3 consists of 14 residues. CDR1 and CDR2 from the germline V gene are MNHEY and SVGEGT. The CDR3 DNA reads TGTGCCGGCAGGATTAGCGGGGGTCGCTACGAGCAGTACTTC. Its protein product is CAGRISGGRYEQYF.

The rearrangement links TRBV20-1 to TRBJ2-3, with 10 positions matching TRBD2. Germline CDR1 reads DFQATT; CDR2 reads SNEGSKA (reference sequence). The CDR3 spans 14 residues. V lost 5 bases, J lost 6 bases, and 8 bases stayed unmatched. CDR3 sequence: CSAGQAGGVDTQYF. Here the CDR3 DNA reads TGCAGTGCTGGCCAAGCGGGGGGGGTGGATACGCAGTATTTT.

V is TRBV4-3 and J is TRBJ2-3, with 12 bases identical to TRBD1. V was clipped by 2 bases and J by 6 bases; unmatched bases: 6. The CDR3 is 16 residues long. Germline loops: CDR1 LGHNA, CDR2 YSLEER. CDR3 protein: CASSQRGQGAGDTQYF. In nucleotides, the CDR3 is TGCGCCAGCAGCCAACGGGGACAGGGGGCAGGGGATACGCAGTATTTT.

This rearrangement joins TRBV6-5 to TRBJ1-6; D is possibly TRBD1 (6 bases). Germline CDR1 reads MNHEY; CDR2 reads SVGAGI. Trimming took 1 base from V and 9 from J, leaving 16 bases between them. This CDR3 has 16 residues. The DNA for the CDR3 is TGTGCCAGCAGTTACTTGGCAGGGACACTTGGTTCACCCCTCCACTTT. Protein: CASSYLAGTLGSPLHF.

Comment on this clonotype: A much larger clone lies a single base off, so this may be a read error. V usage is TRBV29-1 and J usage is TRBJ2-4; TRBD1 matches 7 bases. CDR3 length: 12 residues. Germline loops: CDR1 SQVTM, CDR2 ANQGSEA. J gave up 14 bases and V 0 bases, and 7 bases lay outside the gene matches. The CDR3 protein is CSVEDQGVSKYF. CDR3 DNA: TGCAGCGTTGAAGATCAGGGGGTTAGTAAGTACTTC.

CDR3: CSARDVGSPGYNEQFF. The CDR3 DNA follows: TGCAGTGCTAGAGATGTAGGGTCTCCCGGGTACAATGAGCAGTTCTTC. The gene calls are TRBV20-1 and TRBJ2-1; D is uncertain. The CDR3 has 16 residues. Trimming stripped 0 bases from V and 4 bases from J, with 16 bases between. Germline CDR1 and CDR2: DFQATT and SNEGSKA (reference sequence).

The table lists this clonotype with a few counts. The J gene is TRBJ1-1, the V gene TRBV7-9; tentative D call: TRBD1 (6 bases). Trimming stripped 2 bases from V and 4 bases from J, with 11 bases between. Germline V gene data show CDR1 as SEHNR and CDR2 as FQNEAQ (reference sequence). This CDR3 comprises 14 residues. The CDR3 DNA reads TGTGCCAGCAGCTTATCTGGACAGTCCACTGAAGCTTTCTTT. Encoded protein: CASSLSGQSTEAFF.

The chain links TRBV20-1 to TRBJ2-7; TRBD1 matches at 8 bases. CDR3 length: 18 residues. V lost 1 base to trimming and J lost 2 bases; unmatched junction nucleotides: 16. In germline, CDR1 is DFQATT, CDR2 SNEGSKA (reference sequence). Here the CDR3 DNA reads TGCAGTGCTAGAGCCGTGCGGTTGGACAGGGCCATCGCCTACGAGCAGTACTTC. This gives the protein CSARAVRLDRAIAYEQYF.

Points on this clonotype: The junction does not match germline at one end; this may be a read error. The CDR3: CVISVRGASYNEQFF. The CDR3 nucleotides read TGTGTCATCAGTGTCCGGGGGGCTTCCTACAATGAGCAGTTCTTC. The chain recombines TRBV10-3 with TRBJ2-1; TRBD2 is a possible D gene (7 bases). Germline V CDR1 and CDR2: ENHRY, SYGVKD. The CDR3 has 15 amino acids.

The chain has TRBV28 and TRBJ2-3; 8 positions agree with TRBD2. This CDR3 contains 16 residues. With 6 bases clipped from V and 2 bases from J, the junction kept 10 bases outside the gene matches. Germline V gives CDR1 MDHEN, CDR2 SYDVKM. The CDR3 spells CASSTYAGGLTDTQYF. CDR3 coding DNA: TGTGCCAGCAGCACCTATGCGGGGGGCCTCACAGATACGCAGTATTTT.

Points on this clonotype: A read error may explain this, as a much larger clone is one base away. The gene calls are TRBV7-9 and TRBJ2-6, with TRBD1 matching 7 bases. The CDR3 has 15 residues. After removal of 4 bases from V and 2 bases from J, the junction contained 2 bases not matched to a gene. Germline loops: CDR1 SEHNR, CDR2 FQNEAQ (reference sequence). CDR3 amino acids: CASSWDSAGANVLTF. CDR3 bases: TGTGCCAGCAGCTGGGACAGTGCTGGGGCCAACGTCCTGACTTTC.

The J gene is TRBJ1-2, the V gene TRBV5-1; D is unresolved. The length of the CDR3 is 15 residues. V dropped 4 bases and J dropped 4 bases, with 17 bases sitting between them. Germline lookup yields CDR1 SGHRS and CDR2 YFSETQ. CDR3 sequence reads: CASSVRPVNSYGYTF. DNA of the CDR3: TGCGCCAGCAGCGTAAGGCCTGTCAATAGCTATGGCTACACCTTC.

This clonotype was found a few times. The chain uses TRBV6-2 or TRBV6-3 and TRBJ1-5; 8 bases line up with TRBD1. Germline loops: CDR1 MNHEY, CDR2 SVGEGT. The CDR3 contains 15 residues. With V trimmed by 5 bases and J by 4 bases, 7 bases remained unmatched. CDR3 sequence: CASSLPGQGNQPQHF. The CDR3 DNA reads TGTGCCAGCAGTCTACCAGGACAGGGAAATCAGCCCCAGCATTTT.

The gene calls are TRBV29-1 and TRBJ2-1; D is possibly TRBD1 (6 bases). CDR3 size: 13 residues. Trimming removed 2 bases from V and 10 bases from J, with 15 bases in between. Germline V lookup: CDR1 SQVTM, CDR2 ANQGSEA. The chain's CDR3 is CSVEFSQGYEQFF. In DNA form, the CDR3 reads TGCAGCGTTGAATTTAGTCAGGGGTACGAGCAGTTCTTC.

CDR3 sequence: CASREPGGANYGYTF. In nucleotides, the CDR3 is TGTGCCAGCAGAGAACCCGGGGGCGCGAACTATGGCTACACCTTC. The chain joins TRBV2 to TRBJ1-2; D perhaps matches TRBD1 (6 bases). The CDR3 covers 15 residues. CDR1 is SNHLY, CDR2 FYNNEI, per germline. V was trimmed by 6 bases and J by 2 bases, leaving 16 bases between them.